This entry is about one T cell receptor (beta chain). The antigen is unknown. At one boundary the junction diverges from the germline segment, which might be a read error. For every donor, a draw yielded around 9.4 milliliters of peripheral blood. The data originate from a study of blood T cells in healthy people across ages. Study-wide results and caveats: The donors' CMV status was not determined, possibly confounding changes in expanded clonotypes. Greater diversity and more naive CD4+ cells were seen in long-lived donors than in aged donors.

The CDR3 is made up of 17 amino acids. Germline V gene sequence: CDR1 MNHNS, CDR2 SASEGT. It was with a sample-barcoded 5' primer and a J-beta primer mix that a second PCR of roughly 7 to 11 cycles was run. MiXCR, run by TCRdb on the 5' RACE reads, gives a single entry per CDR3 protein. The sample holds nearly 800,000 distinct CDR3 sequences, approximately 60% seen once. The source material was blood. The source of this sequence is a man between 35 and 55 years old in good health. The J gene is TRBJ2-5, the V gene TRBV6-1; 14 nucleotides align to TRBD2. The DNA matches TRBJ2-1 better at its end, which makes the J call doubtful. CDR3 sequence (DNA): TGTGCCAGCACTGAACGACTAGCGGGAGGGAACCAAGAGACCCAGTTCTTC. Its protein is CASTERLAGGNQETQFF.